The 3 T cell receptor beta chains below were found in one sample sequenced in a study of shared clonotypes between healthy human individuals. Profiling relied on immunoSEQ multiplex PCR, and the TCRdb table lists in-frame clones only, not all of them. The sample comprises approximately 530,000 clones, roughly 95% of which are singletons, and 0.064% rests with the top ten. The material sequenced was naive CD4+ T cells sorted from blood. Indicated subset: CD45RA+ positively selected. These receptor sequences come from a woman in her thirties in good health.

The chain combines TRBV4-1 with TRBJ1-6, with 8 positions matching TRBD1. This CDR3 is 15 amino acids long. Germline-derived CDR1 and CDR2 are MGHRA and YSYEKL. J was trimmed by 9 bases and V by 4 bases; bases with no gene match: 8. Written as DNA, the CDR3 is TGCGCCAGCAGCCTATGGACAGGGATCACTTCACCCCTCCACTTT. It is translated as CASSLWTGITSPLHF.

The rearrangement joins TRBV19 to TRBJ1-3, with D unresolved. Germline lookup yields CDR1 LNHDA and CDR2 SQIVND (reference sequence). The CDR3 length is 13 residues. Trimming removed 5 bases at V and 0 bases at J, with 5 bases between. As DNA, the CDR3 is TGTGCCAGTAGTGAGATCTCTGGAAACACCATATATTTT. As protein: CASSEISGNTIYF.

DNA for the CDR3: TGTGCCAGCAGTTCCGTACAGGGTGTGGAGACCCAGTACTTC. Residues: CASSSVQGVETQYF. V gene TRBV28 combines with J gene TRBJ2-5; weak D call: TRBD1 (6 bases). The CDR3 is 14 residues long. CDR1 is MDHEN and CDR2 is SYDVKM in the germline V gene. Trimming removed 4 bases at V and 5 bases at J, with 14 bases between.